Listed here is a single TCR beta chain. This record belongs to a study of blood T cell repertoires in COVID-19. Study summary: The United States, Italy and Spain supplied acute and convalescent COVID-19 samples.

Produced via immunoSEQ multiplex PCR; TCRdb's table is partial and in-frame only. This sample has roughly 30,000 clones, with 90% to 95% found just once. The CDR3 totals 16 residues. CDR1 and CDR2 (germline): MNHEY, SVGEGT. Trimming left V 6 bases short and J 3 bases short, with 20 bases between. The source material was peripheral blood. This clonotype was obtained from a man in his sixties with acute or convalescent COVID-19. The chain couples TRBV6-2 or TRBV6-3 to TRBJ1-1; a weak D match, TRBD1 (5 bases). CDR3 DNA sequence: TGTGCCAGCAGCCTTATCTTGGGCAGGGCTTACACTGAAGCTTTCTTT. It specifies CASSLILGRAYTEAFF.